This T cell receptor beta chain was retrieved from a study of blood T cells in healthy people across ages. PBMCs were isolated at a quantity of at least 6 million per sample. Total RNA was isolated from each sample in quantities of at least 6 micrograms. This clonotype has a handful of counts. Together with a sample-barcoded 5' primer, a J-beta primer mix was included in a second PCR lasting about 7 to 12 cycles. A tag from a template-switch adaptor with 12 random nucleotides marked each cDNA molecule. TCRdb itself ran the 5' RACE reads through MiXCR, one entry per CDR3 protein. The sample lists some 800,000 distinct CDR3 sequences; 20% to 25% were seen once. The length of the CDR3 is 14 residues. Germline V gene data show CDR1 as SGHVS and CDR2 as FQNEAQ. V shed 6 bases and J 15 bases; nucleotides not matched to a gene: 16. These data also featured in a second study, about T cells of mothers and their children. From that second work: No clone of persistent microchimeric T cells was detected.

This TCR came from a boy between 10 and 17 years old in good health. Sample: blood. V gene TRBV7-8 combines with J gene TRBJ2-1, with TRBD2 matching over 8 bases. This CDR3 reads CASSLFVSGGGLFF. The CDR3 DNA sequence: TGTGCCAGCAGTTTATTCGTATCTGGCGGGGGGTTGTTCTTC.